This TCR beta chain was sequenced for a study of shared clonotypes between healthy human individuals. Whole-study results and caveats: Only blood was sampled; tissue repertoires likely differ. The study drew on few donors, limiting represented genetic and exposure-history diversity. Deeper or shallower sequencing was expected to change how clonotypes are shared among donors.

The CDR3 is 15 amino acids. V lost 5 bases and J lost 3, with 16 bases in between. Germline values: CDR1 LNHDA, CDR2 SQIVND (reference sequence). It was CD45RO-negative cells, positively selected for CCR7, that made up naive CD8 cells, with terminally differentiated effector memory CD45RA+ cells excluded. The protocol was immunoSEQ multiplex PCR, while the TCRdb copy is restricted to in-frame clones and leaves out a portion. The sample shows 760,000 or so clones, about 96% of them seen only once. Concerning this clone itself: Its antigen is currently unknown.

Input material: naive CD8+ T cells sorted from blood. The receptor comes from a man aged 25-40 years in good health. The rearrangement links TRBV19 to TRBJ1-1, with D hard to call. The chain's CDR3 is CASSPILVGYTEAFF. CDR3 in DNA: TGTGCCAGTAGTCCGATTCTCGTAGGTTACACTGAAGCTTTCTTT. Full variable domain (remainder filled in from reference TRBV19 and TRBJ1-1): DGGITQSPKYLFRKEGQNVTLSCEQNLNHDAMYWYRQDPGQGLRLIYYSQIVNDFQKGDIAEGYSVSREKKESFPLTVTSAQKNPTAFYLCASSPILVGYTEAFFGQGTRLTVV.